A single sample gave rise to the 27 T cell receptor beta chains below, sequenced in a study of blood T cells in healthy people across ages. Through a sample-barcoded 5' primer and a J-beta primer mix, a second PCR was run for about 6 to 11 cycles. Each CDR3 protein gets one entry after TCRdb re-called the 5' RACE reads with MiXCR. The data contain about 1.6 million distinct CDR3 sequences, about 35% of them seen just once; the ten biggest clones take up about 11%. The sample consisted of blood. These receptors came from a woman in her 30s in good health.

This clonotype was seen a handful of times. The rearrangement links TRBV4-1 to TRBJ1-1; tentatively, D is TRBD1 (6 bases). CDR1 and CDR2 (germline): MGHRA, YSYEKL. The germline V and J ends were trimmed by 1 base and 5 bases, with 20 bases remaining between them. This CDR3 has 17 residues. The chain's CDR3 is CASSQGVVLGGRTEAFF. Here the CDR3 DNA reads TGCGCCAGCAGCCAAGGTGTAGTTCTCGGGGGCAGGACTGAAGCTTTCTTT.

This CDR3 reads CSAVDRLRLYGYTF. The CDR3 DNA reads TGCAGTGCTGTGGACAGGCTTCGCCTCTATGGCTACACCTTC. V and J are TRBV20-1 and TRBJ1-2; 7 bases are a match to TRBD1. Germline lookup yields CDR1 DFQATT and CDR2 SNEGSKA (reference sequence). The CDR3 is made up of 14 amino acids. J was trimmed by 4 bases and V by 5 bases; bases with no gene match: 10.

This clonotype has a handful of counts. This may arise from a read error, as a much more abundant clone is one base away. This chain joins TRBV4-2 and TRBJ2-1; 8 bases fit TRBD2. CDR3 length: 17 amino acids. Per the germline V gene, CDR1 is LGHNA and CDR2 is YNFKEQ. CDR3 DNA sequence: TGTGCCGGCAGCCAAGAGCCGAGCGGGAGCTCCTACAATGAGCAGTTCTTC. Protein product: CAGSQEPSGSSYNEQFF.

The chain joins TRBV20-1 to TRBJ1-2, with D perhaps TRBD1 (5 bases). CDR3 length equals 14 residues. Germline V gene data show CDR1 as DFQATT and CDR2 as SNEGSKA (reference sequence). CDR3 in amino acids: CSAKTVLGNYGYTF. In DNA form, the CDR3 reads TGCAGCGCCAAGACAGTCTTAGGGAACTATGGCTACACCTTC.

This clonotype turned up a few times. This chain's CDR3 is CAISEYRGPYGYTF. The CDR3 nucleotides are TGTGCCATCAGTGAGTACAGGGGGCCGTATGGCTACACCTTC. This chain links TRBV10-3 with TRBJ1-2, with 9 bases aligning to TRBD1. The germline gives CDR1 ENHRY, CDR2 SYGVKD. This CDR3 has 14 residues. The J segment lost 5 bases and the V segment lost 1 base, leaving 2 bases of the junction unmatched.

This clonotype has only a few counts. The genes are TRBV29-1 and TRBJ2-7; D unresolved. V shed 0 bases and J shed 2 bases, with 11 bases lying between them. The V gene's germline CDR1 is SQVTM and CDR2 ANQGSEA. This CDR3 is 14 amino acids long. The CDR3 is CSVEDPVKAYEQYF. The CDR3 bases are TGCAGCGTTGAAGATCCAGTCAAAGCCTACGAGCAGTACTTC.

This sequence joins TRBV15 and TRBJ1-2; D is unresolved. Trimming removed 0 bases at V and 8 bases at J, with 13 bases between. The V gene's germline CDR1 is LNHNV and CDR2 YYDKDF (reference sequence). The CDR3 runs to 14 residues. The CDR3 spells CATSRDPSLDGYTF. CDR3 DNA sequence: TGTGCCACCAGCAGAGATCCATCCCTTGACGGCTACACCTTC.

J is TRBJ1-1 and V is TRBV20-1, with D possibly being TRBD1 (5 bases). The germline V gene encodes CDR1 DFQATT and CDR2 SNEGSKA (reference sequence). The CDR3 contains 11 residues. The V and J ends lost 3 bases and 7 bases respectively, with 9 bases between them. In DNA, the CDR3 is TGCAGTGCTAGTGGGGGAATTGAAGCTTTCTTT. Its protein is CSASGGIEAFF.

The chain recombines TRBV19 with TRBJ1-1, with 9 bases that match TRBD1. This CDR3 region has 13 residues. J gave up 6 bases and V 10 bases, and 9 bases lay outside the gene matches. Per the germline V gene, CDR1 is LNHDA and CDR2 is SQIVND (reference sequence). The CDR3 DNA follows: TGTGCCACCGAGGACAGGGGTATATCTGAAGCTTTCTTT. As protein: CATEDRGISEAFF.

The table lists this clonotype with many counts. The chain uses TRBV20-1 and TRBJ2-7, with D maybe TRBD1 (6 bases). Trimming removed 7 bases from V and 0 bases from J, with 10 bases in between. The germline CDR1 and CDR2 sequences are DFQATT and SNEGSKA (reference sequence). The CDR3 is made up of 12 amino acids. CDR3 amino acids: CSGQEDSYEQYF. The CDR3 DNA reads TGCAGTGGACAGGAGGACTCCTACGAGCAGTACTTC.

This clonotype was recorded only once. The chain uses TRBV7-8 and TRBJ2-7; D unclear. Trimming removed 1 base from V and 3 bases from J, with 19 bases in between. The CDR3 runs to 17 residues. Germline lookup yields CDR1 SGHVS and CDR2 FQNEAQ. The CDR3: CASSLERTGPGLYEQYF. CDR3 nucleotide sequence: TGTGCCAGCAGCTTAGAGAGGACGGGTCCCGGCCTCTACGAGCAGTACTTC.

This chain connects TRBV7-9 to TRBJ1-4, with TRBD1 as a possible D gene (6 bases). This CDR3 is built from 14 residues. Per germline, CDR1 SEHNR and CDR2 FQNEAQ (reference sequence). V was trimmed by 5 bases and J by 5 bases, leaving 12 bases between them. CDR3 bases: TGTGCCAGCAGCCAGGGACAATGGAATGAAAAACTGTTTTTT. This translates into CASSQGQWNEKLFF.

V and J are TRBV6-4 and TRBJ1-1; D is perhaps TRBD1 (5 bases). With 6 bases removed from V and 8 bases from J, the gap between germline ends came to 16 bases. Per germline, CDR1 MRHNA and CDR2 SNTAGT. The CDR3 has 13 amino acids. This CDR3 reads CASSMVPGLEAFF. The CDR3 coding sequence is TGTGCCAGCAGCATGGTCCCGGGACTGGAAGCTTTCTTT.

This sequence joins TRBV20-1 and TRBJ2-5, with no clear D. Trimming pared 4 bases from V and 5 bases from J, leaving 11 bases between. Germline V gene lookup returns CDR1 DFQATT and CDR2 SNEGSKA (reference sequence). The CDR3 is made up of 12 amino acids. The CDR3 DNA follows: TGCAGTGCTATTAAGGTCGGGGAGACCCAGTACTTC. Residues: CSAIKVGETQYF.

The gene calls are TRBV20-1 and TRBJ1-6; 7 bases align to TRBD1. The CDR3 spans 14 residues. In germline, CDR1 is DFQATT, CDR2 SNEGSKA (reference sequence). V dropped 2 bases and J dropped 7; count of bases not matched to a gene: 5. CDR3: CSARKGAGNSPLHF. CDR3 DNA sequence: TGCAGTGCTAGAAAGGGGGCAGGGAATTCACCCCTCCACTTT.

This clonotype was picked up a small number of times. The V and J genes are TRBV3-1 and TRBJ2-5; the match to TRBD2 covers 9 bases. The closer fit of TRBJ2-7 to the DNA end suggests the J call may be wrong. Germline-derived CDR1 and CDR2 are LGHDT and YNNKEL (reference sequence). The CDR3 is 16 amino acids. The CDR3 DNA follows: TGTGCCAGCAGCCAGGCTCTTTGGCGGGAGGGTTACGAGCAGTACTTC. It specifies CASSQALWREGYEQYF.

This clonotype has a count of ten or more. The CDR3, as DNA: TGTGCCAGCAGCTTAACACAGGCTCCCTACGAGCAGTACTTC. It is translated as CASSLTQAPYEQYF. V and J are TRBV7-9 and TRBJ2-7, with D perhaps TRBD1 (5 bases). The germline V gene encodes CDR1 SEHNR and CDR2 FQNEAQ (reference sequence). Trimming took 2 bases from V and 2 from J, leaving 10 bases between them. CDR3 length: 14 amino acids.

The chain combines TRBV20-1 with TRBJ1-1, with TRBD1 matching 7 bases. Looked up from germline, CDR1 is DFQATT and CDR2 is SNEGSKA (reference sequence). The CDR3 totals 13 residues. The junction had 6 bases not matched to a gene; V was cut back by 7 bases and J by 1 base. Here the CDR3 DNA reads TGCAGTGTCCCGGGACAGACGAACACTGAAGCTTTCTTT. Its protein product is CSVPGQTNTEAFF.

This clonotype was counted a few times. The chain employs TRBV20-1 and TRBJ1-1; possibly TRBD1 for D (6 bases). The CDR3 is 15 amino acids. Germline values: CDR1 DFQATT, CDR2 SNEGSKA (reference sequence). V lost 2 bases, J lost 3 bases, and 16 bases lay in between. This CDR3 reads CSARMGGGGHTEAFF. In DNA, the CDR3 is TGCAGTGCTAGAATGGGGGGCGGAGGACACACTGAAGCTTTCTTT.

This clonotype has just a few counts. The CDR3: CASSEDRGLRGYEQYF. CDR3 DNA: TGTGCCAGCAGTGAAGATAGGGGACTCCGAGGCTACGAGCAGTACTTC. V is TRBV6-1 and J is TRBJ2-7; TRBD2 might be the D (6 bases). The CDR3 is 16 amino acids. CDR1 and CDR2 from the germline V gene are MNHNS and SASEGT. V lost 1 base, J lost 3 bases, and 16 bases lay in between.

The rearrangement uses TRBV30 and TRBJ2-3; D not resolved. The CDR3 sequence is 13 residues long. Trimming removed 0 bases at V and 4 bases at J, with 8 bases between. Germline values: CDR1 GTSNPN, CDR2 SVGIG (reference sequence). The CDR3: CAWSVWAPDTQYF. The CDR3 bases are TGTGCCTGGAGTGTGTGGGCCCCAGATACGCAGTATTTT. The full variable domain, completed using reference TRBV30 and TRBJ2-3, is SQTIHQWPATLVQPVGSPLSLECTVEGTSNPNLYWYRQAAGRGLQLLFYSVGIGQISSEVPQNLSASRPQDRQFILSSKKLLLSDSGFYLCAWSVWAPDTQYFGPGTRLTVL.

J is TRBJ1-1 and V is TRBV28; D is uncertain. The CDR3 consists of 15 residues. V was clipped by 2 bases and J by 6 bases, with 16 bases between them. Germline V lookup: CDR1 MDHEN, CDR2 SYDVKM. Written as DNA, the CDR3 is TGTGCCAGCAGTTTACCCCAAGGGTTTGTGGCTGAAGCTTTCTTT. Translating it yields CASSLPQGFVAEAFF.

For this clonotype: One base away lies a much larger clone, so this may be a sequencing read error. This chain connects TRBV9 to TRBJ2-2; no definite D call. Germline V gene lookup returns CDR1 SGDLS and CDR2 YYNGEE. Trimming cost V 2 bases and J 6 bases, with 2 bases left between them. The CDR3 extends over 11 amino acids. The CDR3 DNA sequence: TGTGCCAGCAGCGTTTCCGGGGAGCTGTTTTTT. Amino acids: CASSVSGELFF.

This chain connects TRBV7-9 to TRBJ1-1; perhaps TRBD1 as D (5 bases). Germline CDR1 and CDR2: SEHNR and FQNEAQ (reference sequence). The CDR3 runs to 13 residues. V gave up 7 bases and J gave up 7 bases, with 16 bases separating them. The CDR3 sequence: CASTPPSRDEAFF. The CDR3 DNA reads as TGTGCCAGCACCCCTCCTAGCAGGGATGAAGCTTTCTTT.

The chain couples TRBV5-1 to TRBJ2-2; 8 positions match TRBD2. Trimming cost V 4 bases and J 7 bases; bases outside gene matches: 12. CDR1 and CDR2 (germline): SGHRS, YFSETQ. The CDR3 runs 16 residues. Written as DNA, the CDR3 is TGCGCCAGCAGCACAGCGGGGGCCCCGACCGGCGGGGAGCTGTTTTTT. This codes for CASSTAGAPTGGELFF.

V usage is TRBV18 and J usage is TRBJ2-7, with D unclear. The germline V and J ends were trimmed by 4 bases and 4 bases, with 11 bases remaining between them. CDR3 length: 13 residues. Germline CDR1 is KGHSH and CDR2 is LQKENI. Here the CDR3 reads CASSQGKGYEQYF. The CDR3, as DNA: TGTGCCAGCTCACAGGGTAAAGGATACGAGCAGTACTTC.

This clonotype was detected once. This chain joins TRBV10-3 and TRBJ2-5; D uncertain. Trimming cost V 3 bases and J 2 bases, with 13 bases left between them. Germline V gene lookup returns CDR1 ENHRY and CDR2 SYGVKD. The CDR3 consists of 15 residues. The CDR3 DNA follows: TGTGCCATCAGTGATACTCGGCAGAAACAAGAGACCCAGTACTTC. It encodes CAISDTRQKQETQYF.